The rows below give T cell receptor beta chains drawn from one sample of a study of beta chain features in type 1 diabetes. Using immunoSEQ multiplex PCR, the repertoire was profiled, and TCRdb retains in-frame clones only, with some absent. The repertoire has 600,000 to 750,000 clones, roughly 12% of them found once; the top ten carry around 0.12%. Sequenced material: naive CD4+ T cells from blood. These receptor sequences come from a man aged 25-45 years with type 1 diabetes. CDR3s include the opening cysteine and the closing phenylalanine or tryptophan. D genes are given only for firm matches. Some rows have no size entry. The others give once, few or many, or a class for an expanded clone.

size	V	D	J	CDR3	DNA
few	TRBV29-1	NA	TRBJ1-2	CSVGAVNYGYTF	TGCAGCGTTGGGGCGGTGAACTATGGCTACACCTTC
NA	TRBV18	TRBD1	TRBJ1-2	CASSPPGTVTNYGYTF	TGTGCCAGCTCACCCCCAGGGACAGTTACTAACTATGGCTACACCTTC
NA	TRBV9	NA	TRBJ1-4	CASAAAATNEKLFF	TGTGCCAGCGCGGCGGCGGCAACTAATGAAAAACTGTTTTTT
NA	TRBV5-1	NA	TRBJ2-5	CASSLGRQETQYF	TGCGCCAGCAGCTTGGGACGACAAGAGACCCAGTACTTC
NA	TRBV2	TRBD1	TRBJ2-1	CASSWDRSDNNEQFF	TGTGCCAGCAGTTGGGACAGATCGGATAACAATGAGCAGTTCTTC
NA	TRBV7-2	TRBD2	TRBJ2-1	CASGTSGNNEQFF	TGTGCCAGCGGGACTAGCGGGAACAATGAGCAGTTCTTC
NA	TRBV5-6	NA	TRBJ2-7	CASSSQHGYEQYF	TGTGCCAGCAGCTCCCAACATGGCTACGAGCAGTACTTC
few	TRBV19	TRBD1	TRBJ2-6	CATKTGPMSGANVLTF	TGTGCCACCAAGACAGGGCCAATGTCTGGGGCCAACGTCCTGACTTTC
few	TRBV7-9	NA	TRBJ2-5	CATGRDGFQETQYF	TGTGCCACCGGGCGAGACGGATTTCAAGAGACCCAGTACTTC
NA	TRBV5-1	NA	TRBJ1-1	CASSLLRETEAFF	TGCGCCAGCAGCTTGCTAAGGGAGACTGAAGCTTTCTTT
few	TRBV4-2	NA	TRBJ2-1	CASSQRGGNYNEQFF	TGTGCCAGCAGCCAACGTGGCGGGAACTACAATGAGCAGTTCTTC
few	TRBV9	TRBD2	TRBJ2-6	CASSHNSGGSSGANVLTF	TGTGCCAGCAGTCATAATAGCGGGGGGTCCTCTGGGGCCAACGTCCTGACTTTC
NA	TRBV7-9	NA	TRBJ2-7	CASSLADTAYEQYF	TGTGCCAGCAGCTTAGCGGACACGGCTTACGAGCAGTACTTC
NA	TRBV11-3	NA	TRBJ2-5	CASSANGTPGGTQYF	TGTGCCAGCAGCGCAAACGGGACTCCCGGGGGGACCCAGTACTTC
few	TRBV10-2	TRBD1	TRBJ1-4	CASSVTGGDEKLFF	TGCGCCAGCAGCGTGACAGGGGGTGATGAAAAACTGTTTTTT
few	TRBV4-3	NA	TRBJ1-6	CASSHPNSPLHF	TGCGCCAGCAGCCATCCTAATTCACCCCTCCACTTT
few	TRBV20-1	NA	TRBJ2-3	CSAKGHTQYF	TGCAGTGCTAAAGGCCATACGCAGTATTTT
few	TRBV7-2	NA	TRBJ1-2	CASSPPSGVGYTF	TGTGCCAGCAGTCCGCCCTCAGGTGTTGGCTACACCTTC
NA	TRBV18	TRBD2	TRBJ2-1	CASSAGGINEQFF	TGTGCCAGCTCAGCGGGGGGAATCAATGAGCAGTTCTTC
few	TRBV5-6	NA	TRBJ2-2	CASSFLAGARGPNTGELFF	TGTGCCAGCAGCTTTTTGGCGGGGGCGCGCGGACCTAACACCGGGGAGCTGTTTTTT
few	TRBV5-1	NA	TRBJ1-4	CASSLEPTNEKLFF	TGCGCCAGCAGCTTGGAACCAACTAATGAAAAACTGTTTTTT
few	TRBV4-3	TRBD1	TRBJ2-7	CASSQGQVKEQYF	TGCGCCAGCAGCCAGGGACAGGTGAAAGAGCAGTACTTC
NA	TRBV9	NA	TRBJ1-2	CASSVATTNYGYTF	TGTGCCAGCAGCGTAGCCACTACTAACTATGGCTACACCTTC
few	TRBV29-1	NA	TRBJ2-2	CSVRDSYLANTGELFF	TGCAGCGTGCGGGACAGCTACCTTGCGAACACCGGGGAGCTGTTTTTT
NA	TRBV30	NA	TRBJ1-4	CAWSGVGLGEKLFF	TGTGCCTGGAGCGGTGTAGGTTTGGGGGAAAAACTGTTTTTT
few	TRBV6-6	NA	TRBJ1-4	CASSSPGGPNEKLFF	TGTGCCAGCAGTTCCCCCGGGGGGCCTAATGAAAAACTGTTTTTT
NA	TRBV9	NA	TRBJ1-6	CASSVALGTTDSPLHF	TGTGCCAGCAGCGTAGCTCTCGGGACAACTGATTCACCCCTCCACTTT
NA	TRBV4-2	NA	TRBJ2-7	CASSQVAGEGEQYF	TGTGCCAGCAGCCAAGTGGCCGGAGAGGGCGAGCAGTACTTC
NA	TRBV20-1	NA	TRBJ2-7	CSAGLSYEQYF	TGCAGTGCTGGACTCTCCTACGAGCAGTACTTC
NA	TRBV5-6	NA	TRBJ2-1	CASSLVTTIGEQFF	TGTGCCAGCAGCTTGGTCACAACGATAGGTGAGCAGTTCTTC
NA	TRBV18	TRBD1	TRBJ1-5	CASSPGQGGNQPQHF	TGTGCCAGCTCACCGGGACAGGGGGGTAATCAGCCCCAGCATTTT
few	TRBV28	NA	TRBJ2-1	CASNAHSGDNEQFF	TGTGCCAGCAACGCTCATAGCGGCGACAATGAGCAGTTCTTC
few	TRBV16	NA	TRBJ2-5	CASSQAYAETQYF	TGTGCCAGCAGCCAAGCCTACGCGGAGACCCAGTACTTC
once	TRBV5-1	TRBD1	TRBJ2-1	CASSSDRVEQFF	TGCGCCAGCAGCTCGGACAGGGTTGAGCAGTTCTTC
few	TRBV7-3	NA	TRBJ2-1	CASSPLPEQFF	TGTGCCAGCAGCCCCCTCCCTGAGCAGTTCTTC
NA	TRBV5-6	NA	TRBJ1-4	CASSLTATNEKLFF	TGTGCCAGCAGCTTAACGGCAACTAATGAAAAACTGTTTTTT
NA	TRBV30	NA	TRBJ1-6	CAWSVSTVMGTYNSPLHF	TGTGCCTGGAGTGTATCGACGGTCATGGGGACCTATAATTCACCCCTCCACTTT
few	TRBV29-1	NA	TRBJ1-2	CSIGEDRIYGYTF	TGCAGCATCGGAGAGGACAGAATATATGGCTACACCTTC
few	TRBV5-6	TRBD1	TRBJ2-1	CASSLETGGGYNEQFF	TGTGCCAGCAGCTTGGAGACAGGGGGCGGTTACAATGAGCAGTTCTTC
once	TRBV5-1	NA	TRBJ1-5	CASSFEGDGNQPQHF	TGCGCCAGCAGCTTCGAGGGTGACGGCAATCAGCCCCAGCATTTT
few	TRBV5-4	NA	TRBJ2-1	CASSQGRVSSYNEQFF	TGTGCCAGCAGTCAGGGGAGGGTGAGCTCCTACAATGAGCAGTTCTTC
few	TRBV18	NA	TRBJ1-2	CASSPRRSDYGYTF	TGTGCCAGCTCACCCCGAAGGTCTGACTATGGCTACACCTTC
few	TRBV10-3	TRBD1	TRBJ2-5	CAIRKTGVRSETQYF	TGTGCCATCAGAAAGACAGGGGTTCGGTCGGAGACCCAGTACTTC
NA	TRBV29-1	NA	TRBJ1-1	CSAQALLRPNTEAFF	TGCAGCGCACAGGCGTTATTAAGGCCGAACACTGAAGCTTTCTTT
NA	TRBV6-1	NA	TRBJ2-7	CASSGNQGFVYEQYF	TGTGCCAGCAGTGGCAACCAGGGGTTTGTCTACGAGCAGTACTTC
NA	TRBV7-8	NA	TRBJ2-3	CASSLAGLGGEDTQYF	TGTGCCAGCAGCTTAGCTGGCCTAGGGGGTGAAGATACGCAGTATTTT
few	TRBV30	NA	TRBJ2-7	CAVGRWGEGGEQYF	TGTGCCGTTGGTCGATGGGGGGAAGGGGGCGAGCAGTACTTC
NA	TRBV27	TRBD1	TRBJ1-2	CASSLLTGRNYGYTF	TGTGCCAGCAGTTTATTGACAGGGAGGAACTATGGCTACACCTTC
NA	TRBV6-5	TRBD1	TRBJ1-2	CASSPTGNYGYTF	TGTGCCAGCAGTCCGACAGGGAACTATGGCTACACCTTC
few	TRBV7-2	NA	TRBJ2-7	CASSLEVIRDEQYF	TGTGCCAGCAGCTTAGAAGTAATTCGGGACGAGCAGTACTTC
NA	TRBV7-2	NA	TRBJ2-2	CASSTRWVDNGELFF	TGTGCCAGCAGCACCCGCTGGGTCGATAACGGGGAGCTGTTTTTT
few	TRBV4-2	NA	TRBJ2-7	CASSQETDYEQYF	TGTGCCAGCAGCCAAGAAACAGACTACGAGCAGTACTTC
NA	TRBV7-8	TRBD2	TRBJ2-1	CASSLASGGLYNEQFF	TGTGCCAGCAGCTTAGCTAGCGGGGGGTTATACAATGAGCAGTTCTTC
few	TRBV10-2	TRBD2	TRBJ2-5	CASSGSSGLQETQYF	TGCGCCAGCAGTGGTTCTAGCGGACTCCAAGAGACCCAGTACTTC
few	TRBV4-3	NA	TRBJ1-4	CASSLEDLADRRTTNEKLFF	TGCGCCAGCAGCCTGGAGGACCTAGCGGACAGACGAACAACTAATGAAAAACTGTTTTTT